This T cell receptor beta chain was identified during a study of blood T cell repertoires in COVID-19. Study details: COVID-19 samples, acute and convalescent, were from the United States, Italy and Spain. The cDNA or gDNA used as material had been derived from T cells, B-cell-depleted T cells, or PBMCs.

Per the authors' pipeline: Estimation of nucleated cell counts relied on the amplification of reference gene primers. This table comes from immunoSEQ multiplex PCR, and its TCRdb copy is limited to in-frame clones, with some not included. V, J and clone size derive from that table, while D and trimming were established from the DNA sequence. The sample includes under 200,000 clones, roughly 87% of them seen just once. The CDR3 is made up of 13 amino acids. V was pared by 0 bases and J by 7 bases, with 7 bases between. The V gene's germline CDR1 is LGHDT and CDR2 YNNKEL (reference sequence). Sequencing was done on a sample of peripheral blood. V gene TRBV3-1 (or the pseudogene TRBV3-2) combines with J gene TRBJ1-5, with unresolved D. This clonotype was obtained from a woman aged 60-75 years who had recovered from COVID-19. CDR3 sequence (DNA): TGTGCCAGCAGCCAAGACCCGGTCCAGCCCCAGCATTTT. Protein: CASSQDPVQPQHF.